One sample yielded the 7 T cell receptor beta chains listed below, sequenced in a study of T cells after yellow fever vaccination. TCRdb re-called the 5' RACE reads with MiXCR, one entry per CDR3 protein. The sample lists tens of thousands of distinct CDR3 sequences, approximately 5% occurring once. Source: CD4+ T cells sorted from PBMCs, taken roughly 14 days after the first yellow fever vaccination. The receptors shown here come from a man aged 18 to 29 who received the YFV17D yellow fever vaccine.

Worth noting for this clonotype: It may be a read error: a sequence one base away is much more abundant. Without the conserved terminal phenylalanine or tryptophan, this CDR3 likely stems from a read error. The genes are TRBV20-1 and TRBJ2-4, with D possibly being TRBD1 (5 bases). CDR1 is DFQATT, CDR2 SNEGSKA, per germline (reference sequence). V lost 5 bases, J lost 6 bases, and 14 bases lay in between. There are 13 residues in the CDR3. CDR3 loop: CSAGHGAPNIQYY. The CDR3 nucleotides are TGCAGTGCTGGACATGGGGCGCCAAACATTCAGTACTAC.

Many counts were recorded for this clonotype. The genes are TRBV2 and TRBJ1-3, with D unclear. V was shortened by 2 bases and J by 0 bases, with 8 bases between the two germline ends. CDR3 length: 15 residues. Germline V gives CDR1 SNHLY, CDR2 FYNNEI. CDR3 nucleotides: TGTGCCAGCAGTGAATTGGTAGGCTCTGGAAACACCATATATTTT. As protein: CASSELVGSGNTIYF.

This clonotype was seen repeatedly, ten times or more. The V gene is TRBV6-6, the J gene TRBJ1-2; TRBD1 matches 7 bases. The CDR3 extends over 14 amino acids. Germline lookup yields CDR1 MNHNY and CDR2 SVGAGI (reference sequence). J was trimmed by 8 bases and V by 6 bases; bases with no gene match: 12. CDR3 sequence: CASSRGDRKDGYTF. CDR3 bases: TGTGCCAGCAGCAGGGGGGACAGAAAGGACGGCTACACCTTC.

This clonotype was seen many times. The rearrangement uses TRBV5-1 and TRBJ1-1; 9 nucleotides align to TRBD1. Germline lookup yields CDR1 SGHRS and CDR2 YFSETQ. With 4 bases clipped from V and 4 bases from J, the junction kept 5 bases outside the gene matches. The CDR3 has 14 amino acids. Written as DNA, the CDR3 is TGCGCCAGCAGCCGGGACAGGGTTGGCACTGAAGCTTTCTTT. This gives the protein CASSRDRVGTEAFF. The full variable domain, rest sourced from reference TRBV5-1 and TRBJ1-1, is KAGVTQTPRYLIKTRGQQVTLSCSPISGHRSVSWYQQTPGQGLQFLFEYFSETQRNKGNFPGRFSGRQFSNSRSEMNVSTLELGDSALYLCASSRDRVGTEAFFGQGTRLTVV.

The genes are TRBV10-1 and TRBJ1-5; D gene unclear. The V gene's germline CDR1 is WNHNN and CDR2 SYGVQD (reference sequence). This CDR3 region has 16 residues. Trimming removed 0 bases at V and 0 bases at J, with 9 bases between. The DNA of the CDR3 is TGCGCCAGCAGTGAGTCGGAGTCAGTTAGCAATCAGCCCCAGCATTTT. Translation: CASSESESVSNQPQHF.

With regard to this clonotype: One junction end disagrees with the germline gene, perhaps due to a read error. The chain couples TRBV7-7 to TRBJ2-5, with D possibly TRBD1 on 5 matching bases. The CDR3 consists of 13 residues. The germline gives CDR1 SSHAT, CDR2 FNYEAQ (reference sequence). CDR3 sequence (DNA): TGTGCTAGCAGCTGGACAATCCAAGAGACCCAGTACTTC. It specifies CASSWTIQETQYF.

This clonotype has at least ten counts. The chain is built from TRBV10-3 and TRBJ2-5, with 8 nucleotides matching TRBD1. Trimming at V came to 3 bases and at J to 3 bases, leaving 0 bases not matched to a gene. The CDR3 is 13 residues long. CDR1 and CDR2 from the germline V gene are ENHRY and SYGVKD. The CDR3 is CAISEQGEETQYF. CDR3 DNA sequence: TGTGCCATCAGTGAACAGGGGGAAGAGACCCAGTACTTC.